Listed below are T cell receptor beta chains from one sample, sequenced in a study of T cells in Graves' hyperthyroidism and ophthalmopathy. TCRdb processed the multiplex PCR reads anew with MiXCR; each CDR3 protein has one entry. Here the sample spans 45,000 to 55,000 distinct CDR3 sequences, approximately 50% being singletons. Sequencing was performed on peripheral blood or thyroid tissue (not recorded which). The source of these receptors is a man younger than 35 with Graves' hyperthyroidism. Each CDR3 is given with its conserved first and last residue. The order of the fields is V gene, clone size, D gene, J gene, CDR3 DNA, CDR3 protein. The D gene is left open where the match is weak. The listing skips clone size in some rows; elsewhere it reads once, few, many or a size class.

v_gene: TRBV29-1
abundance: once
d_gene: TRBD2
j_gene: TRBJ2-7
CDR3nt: TGCAGCGCAGCTAGCGGGACGTCCTACGAGCAGTACTTC
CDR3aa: CSAASGTSYEQYF

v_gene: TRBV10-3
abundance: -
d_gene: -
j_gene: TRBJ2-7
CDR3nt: TGTGCCATCAGGGACCGTGCTACGGAGCAGTACTTC
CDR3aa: CAIRDRATEQYF

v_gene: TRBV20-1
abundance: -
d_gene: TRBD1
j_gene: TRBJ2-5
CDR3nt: TGCAGTGCTAGGAGACAGGGGCGAGAGACCCAGTACTTC
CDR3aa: CSARRQGRETQYF

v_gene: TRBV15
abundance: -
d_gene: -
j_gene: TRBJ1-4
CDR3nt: TGTGCCACCAGCAGACAGGGGGAAAAACTGTTTTTT
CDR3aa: CATSRQGEKLFF

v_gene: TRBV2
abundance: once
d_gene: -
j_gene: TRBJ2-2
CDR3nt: TGTGCCAGCAGTTACTCGACCTGGACAGCTACCGGGGAGCTGTCTTTT
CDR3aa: CASSYSTWTATGELSF

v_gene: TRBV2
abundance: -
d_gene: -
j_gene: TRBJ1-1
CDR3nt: TGTGCCAGCAGTGATGGGGGCCCTGAAGCTTTCTTT
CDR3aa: CASSDGGPEAFF

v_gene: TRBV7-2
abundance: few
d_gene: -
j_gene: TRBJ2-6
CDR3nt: TGTGCCAGCAGCGGGGGACGGACGAACACTGAAGCTTTC
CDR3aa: CASSGGRTNTEAF

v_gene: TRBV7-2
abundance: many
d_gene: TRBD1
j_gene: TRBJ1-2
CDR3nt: TGTGCCAGCAGCTCCTACCTCGACAGGGCTGGCTACACCTTC
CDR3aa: CASSSYLDRAGYTF

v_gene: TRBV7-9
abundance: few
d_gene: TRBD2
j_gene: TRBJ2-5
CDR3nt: TGTGCCAGCAGCCCGATAGCGGGAGGGGGACACCAACAAGAGACCCAGTACTTC
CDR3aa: CASSPIAGGGHQQETQYF

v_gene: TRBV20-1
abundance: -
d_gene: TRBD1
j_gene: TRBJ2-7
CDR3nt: TGCAGTGCAGTACCGGGACAGGGGGCCGACGAGCAGCACTTC
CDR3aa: CSAVPGQGADEQHF

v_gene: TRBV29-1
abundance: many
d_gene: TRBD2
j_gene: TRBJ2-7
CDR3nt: TGCAGCGTTGCGGGAGGAAACTACGAGCAGTACTTC
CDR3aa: CSVAGGNYEQYF

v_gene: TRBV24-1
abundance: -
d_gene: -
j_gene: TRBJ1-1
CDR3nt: TGTGCCACCAGTGGCGTAGGCACTGAAGCTTTCTTT
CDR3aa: CATSGVGTEAFF

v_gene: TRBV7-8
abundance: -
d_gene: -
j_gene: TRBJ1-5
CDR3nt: TGTGCCAGCAGCTTGGGCGACAGGAGCAATCAGCCCCAGCATTTT
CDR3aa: CASSLGDRSNQPQHF

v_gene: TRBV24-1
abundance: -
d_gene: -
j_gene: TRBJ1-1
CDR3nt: TGTGCCACCAGTGATATGTGGAACACTGAAGCTTTCTTT
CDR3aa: CATSDMWNTEAFF

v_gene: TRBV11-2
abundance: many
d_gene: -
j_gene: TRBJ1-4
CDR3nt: TGTGCCAGCAGCCGGGACACGGATGAAAAACTGTTTTTT
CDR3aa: CASSRDTDEKLFF

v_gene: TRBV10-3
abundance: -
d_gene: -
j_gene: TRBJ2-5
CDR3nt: TGTGCCATCAGACTGGACAGCCAAGAGACCCAGTACTTC
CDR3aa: CAIRLDSQETQYF

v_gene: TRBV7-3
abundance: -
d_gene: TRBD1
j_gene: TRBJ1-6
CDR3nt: TGTGCCAGCACCGGGGACAGATTGTATAATTCACCCCTCCACTTT
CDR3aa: CASTGDRLYNSPLHF

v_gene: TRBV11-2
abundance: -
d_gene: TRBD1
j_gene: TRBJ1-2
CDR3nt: TGTGCCAGCAGCAGGGACAGCCATGGCTACACCTTC
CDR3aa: CASSRDSHGYTF

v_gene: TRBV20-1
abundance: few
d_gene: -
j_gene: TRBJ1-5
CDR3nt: TGCAGTGCTAGCCGGTGGACCAATCAGCCCCAGCATTTT
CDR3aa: CSASRWTNQPQHF

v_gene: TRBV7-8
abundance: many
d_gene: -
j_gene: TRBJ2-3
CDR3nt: TGTGCCAGCAGCTTTGGAACAGATACGCAGTATTTT
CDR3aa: CASSFGTDTQYF

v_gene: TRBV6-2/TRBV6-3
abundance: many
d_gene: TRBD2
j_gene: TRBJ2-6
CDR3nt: TGTGCCAGCAAGGGCGGGGGGCGTAGCTCTGGGGCCAACGTCCTGACTTTC
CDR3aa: CASKGGGRSSGANVLTF

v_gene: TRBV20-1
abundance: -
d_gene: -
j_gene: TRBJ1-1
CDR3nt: TGCAGTGCTAGACAGCAAAACACTGAAGCTTTCTTT
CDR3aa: CSARQQNTEAFF

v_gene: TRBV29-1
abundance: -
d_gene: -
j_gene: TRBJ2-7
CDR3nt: TGCAGCGTACGGGGCATGGAGGGGTCGGCCGAGCAGTACTTC
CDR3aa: CSVRGMEGSAEQYF

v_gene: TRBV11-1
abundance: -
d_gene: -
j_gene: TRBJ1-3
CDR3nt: TGTGCCAGCAGCTTAGAATGGCAGGGAGCTAACACCATATATTTT
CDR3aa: CASSLEWQGANTIYF

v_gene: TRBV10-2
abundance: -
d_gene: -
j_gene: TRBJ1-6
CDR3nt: TGCGCCAGCCTGAGGGGTAGGAATAATTCACCCCTCCACTTT
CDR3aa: CASLRGRNNSPLHF

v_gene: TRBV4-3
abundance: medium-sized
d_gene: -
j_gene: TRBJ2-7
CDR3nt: TGCGCCAGCAGCCAGGGCGGGACGACCTACGAGCAGTACTTC
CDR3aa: CASSQGGTTYEQYF

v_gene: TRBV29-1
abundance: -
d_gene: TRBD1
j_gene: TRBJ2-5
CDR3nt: TGCAGCGTGGTTAGGGGGCGTGAGACCCAGTACTTC
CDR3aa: CSVVRGRETQYF

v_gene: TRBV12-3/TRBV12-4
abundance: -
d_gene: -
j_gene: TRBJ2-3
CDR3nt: TGTGCCAGCAGCTTAACACAGTCGTCGCCGCAGTATTTT
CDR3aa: CASSLTQSSPQYF

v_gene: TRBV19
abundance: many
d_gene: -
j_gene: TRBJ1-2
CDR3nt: TGTGCCAGTAGTAGAGGACAAAGGGATAACTATGGCTACACCTTC
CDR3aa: CASSRGQRDNYGYTF

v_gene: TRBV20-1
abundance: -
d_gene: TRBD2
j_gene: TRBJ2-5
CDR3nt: TGCAGTGCTAGAGCGATAGCGGGACTGCAAGAGACCCAGTACTTC
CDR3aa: CSARAIAGLQETQYF

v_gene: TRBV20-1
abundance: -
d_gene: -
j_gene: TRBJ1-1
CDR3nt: TGCAGTGCTAGGGGAACTGAAGCTTTCTTT
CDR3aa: CSARGTEAFF

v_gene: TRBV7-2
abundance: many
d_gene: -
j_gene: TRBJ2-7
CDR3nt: TGTGCCAGCAGCCCCTTCGCAGGGACACAATTCTACGAGCAGTACTTC
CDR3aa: CASSPFAGTQFYEQYF

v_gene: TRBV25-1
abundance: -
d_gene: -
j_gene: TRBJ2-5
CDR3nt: TGTGCCAGCAGTGAGGTACTAGCCTGGGGGTTGGAGACCCAGTACTTC
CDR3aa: CASSEVLAWGLETQYF

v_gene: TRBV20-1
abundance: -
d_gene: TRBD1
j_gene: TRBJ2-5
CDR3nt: TGCAGTGCGATACAGGGGGCTGGAGAGACCCAGTACTTC
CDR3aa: CSAIQGAGETQYF

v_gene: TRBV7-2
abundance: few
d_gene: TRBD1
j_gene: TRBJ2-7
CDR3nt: TGTGCCAGCAGCACTAGGGGGCAGGGGGCCTACGAGCAGTACTTC
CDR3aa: CASSTRGQGAYEQYF

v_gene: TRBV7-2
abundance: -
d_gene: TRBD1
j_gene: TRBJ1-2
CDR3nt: TGTGCCAGCAGCTTCGTCCGGACAGGGACGCGTTTTGGCTACACCTTC
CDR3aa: CASSFVRTGTRFGYTF

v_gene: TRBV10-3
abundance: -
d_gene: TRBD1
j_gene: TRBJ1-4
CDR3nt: TGTGCCATCAGTGAGTCGACAGGGGATGTAGAAAAACTGTTTTTT
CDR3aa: CAISESTGDVEKLFF

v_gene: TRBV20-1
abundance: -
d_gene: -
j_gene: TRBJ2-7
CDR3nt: TGCAGTGCTAGGAGACAGCCAGACTACGAGCAGTACTTC
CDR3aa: CSARRQPDYEQYF

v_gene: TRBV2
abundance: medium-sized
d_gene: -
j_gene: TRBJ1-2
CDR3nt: TGTGCCAGCGGGACGGACTATGGCTACACCTTC
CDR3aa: CASGTDYGYTF

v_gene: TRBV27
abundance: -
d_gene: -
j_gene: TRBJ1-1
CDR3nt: TGTGCCAGCAGTTTTAGGGGGGAAGGGGTGAACACTGAAGCTTTCTTT
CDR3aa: CASSFRGEGVNTEAFF

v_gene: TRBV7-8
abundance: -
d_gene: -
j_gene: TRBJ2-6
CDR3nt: TGTGCCAGCAGCTTAGGAAAAGGGGGCTCTGGGGCCAACGTCCTGACTTTC
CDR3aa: CASSLGKGGSGANVLTF

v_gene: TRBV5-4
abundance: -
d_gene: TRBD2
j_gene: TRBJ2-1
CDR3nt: TGTGCCAGCAGCTTGGGCGGGGGGGCTTTCAATGAGCAGTTCTTC
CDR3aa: CASSLGGGAFNEQFF

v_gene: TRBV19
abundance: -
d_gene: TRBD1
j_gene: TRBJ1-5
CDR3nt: TGTGCCAGTACTACAGGGGGCAATCAGCCCCAGCATTTT
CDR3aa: CASTTGGNQPQHF

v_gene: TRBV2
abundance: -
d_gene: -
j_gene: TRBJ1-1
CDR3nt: TGTGCCAGCAGTGAAGCGTTGAACACTGAAGCTTTCTTT
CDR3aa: CASSEALNTEAFF

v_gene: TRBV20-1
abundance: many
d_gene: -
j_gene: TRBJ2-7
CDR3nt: TGCAGTGCTAGATCTCGCCAGGGAATATACGAGCAGTACTTC
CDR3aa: CSARSRQGIYEQYF

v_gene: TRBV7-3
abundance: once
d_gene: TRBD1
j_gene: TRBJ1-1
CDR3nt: TGTGCCAGCAGCTTAAACAGGGGGCGCAGGACTGAAGCTTTCTTT
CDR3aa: CASSLNRGRRTEAFF

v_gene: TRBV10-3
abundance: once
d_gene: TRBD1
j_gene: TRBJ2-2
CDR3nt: TGTGCCGTACGGGACAGGGACACCGGGGAGCTGTTTTTT
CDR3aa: CAVRDRDTGELFF

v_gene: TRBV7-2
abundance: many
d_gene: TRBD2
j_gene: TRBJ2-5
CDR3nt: TGTGCCAGCAGCTTAGGGAGATGGCAGCGGGAGTTGACCCAAGAGACCCAGTACTTC
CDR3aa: CASSLGRWQRELTQETQYF